This T cell receptor beta chain comes out of a study of beta chain features in type 1 diabetes. This CDR3 spans 14 amino acids. CDR1 and CDR2 from the germline V gene are ENHRY and SYGVKD. V lost 6 bases and J lost 1, with 12 bases in between. Sequenced material consisted of expressed TCRB transcripts (all of the isolated RNA was reverse transcribed). Using immunoSEQ multiplex PCR, the repertoire was profiled, and TCRdb retains in-frame clones only, with some absent. The table lists hundreds of thousands of clones, around an eighth of them singletons. In its sample, this clone was seen a few times. Its antigen is still unknown. Findings of the study overall: Across all four CD4+ subsets, people with type 1 diabetes showed modestly shorter TCRB CDR3s.

The sample taken for sequencing was naive CD4+ T cells from blood. The V call is TRBV10-3, the J call TRBJ1-2; D remains unclear. The origin of this receptor is a man aged 18 to 35 with type 1 diabetes. CDR3 DNA: TGTGCCATCAGGTTCGAAGGGATTAACTATGGCTACACCTTC. Its protein is CAIRFEGINYGYTF.